Listed here are 3 T cell receptor beta chains from one sample, sequenced in a study of shared clonotypes between healthy human individuals. The method was immunoSEQ multiplex PCR; TCRdb's version includes in-frame clones alone and lacks a portion of them. Found here are 400,000 to 600,000 clones, 90% to 97% of them singletons; the top ten hold approximately 0.067%. What was sequenced was naive CD4+ T cells sorted from blood. Subset reported: CD45RA+ positively selected. The source of these receptors is a woman in her twenties or thirties in good health.

The chain is built from TRBV30 and TRBJ1-2, with D tentatively TRBD1 (5 bases). Germline lookup yields CDR1 GTSNPN and CDR2 SVGIG (reference sequence). The V end was cut by 0 bases, the J end by 2 bases, with 13 bases between. The CDR3 length is 15 residues. The CDR3: CAWSVWGEGNYGYTF. The CDR3 region has the DNA TGTGCCTGGAGTGTTTGGGGGGAAGGAAACTATGGCTACACCTTC.

The gene calls are TRBV5-1 and TRBJ2-1; the D is unclear. The CDR3 has 14 amino acids. Per germline, CDR1 SGHRS and CDR2 YFSETQ. V was pared by 0 bases and J by 6 bases, with 10 bases between. In DNA, the CDR3 is TGCGCCAGCAGCTTGGCCAGGTCTAGCAATGAGCAGTTCTTC. This encodes CASSLARSSNEQFF.

This chain links TRBV18 with TRBJ1-2; a weak D match, TRBD1 (5 bases). Between the trimmed V and J ends, which lost 6 bases and 3 bases, there was a span of 20 bases. Germline V gene data show CDR1 as KGHSH and CDR2 as LQKENI. The CDR3 runs to 16 residues. CDR3 nucleotide sequence: TGTGCCAGCTCCCAAGGGACCCATTACCTTCACTATGGCTACACCTTC. Its protein product is CASSQGTHYLHYGYTF.